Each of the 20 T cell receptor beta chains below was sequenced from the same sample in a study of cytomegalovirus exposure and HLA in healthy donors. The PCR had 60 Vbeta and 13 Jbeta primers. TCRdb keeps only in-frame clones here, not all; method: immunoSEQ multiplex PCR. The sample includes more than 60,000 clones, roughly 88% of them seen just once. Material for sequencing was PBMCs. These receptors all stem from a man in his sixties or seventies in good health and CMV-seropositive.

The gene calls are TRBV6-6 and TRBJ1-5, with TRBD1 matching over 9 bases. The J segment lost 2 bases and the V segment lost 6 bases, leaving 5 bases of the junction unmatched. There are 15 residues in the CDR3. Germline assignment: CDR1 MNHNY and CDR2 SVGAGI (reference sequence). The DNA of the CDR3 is TGTGCCAGCAGACTTACAGGGGGCGGCAATCAGCCCCAGCATTTT. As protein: CASRLTGGGNQPQHF.

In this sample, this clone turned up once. The CDR3 region is CASSPGTRFLGELFF. The CDR3 DNA is TGCGCCAGCAGCCCCGGGACTAGATTTCTCGGGGAGCTGTTTTTT. The chain combines TRBV5-1 with TRBJ2-2, with TRBD2 matching 8 bases. With 4 bases clipped from V and 7 bases from J, the junction kept 9 bases outside the gene matches. The CDR3 spans 15 residues. CDR1 is SGHRS, CDR2 YFSETQ, per germline.

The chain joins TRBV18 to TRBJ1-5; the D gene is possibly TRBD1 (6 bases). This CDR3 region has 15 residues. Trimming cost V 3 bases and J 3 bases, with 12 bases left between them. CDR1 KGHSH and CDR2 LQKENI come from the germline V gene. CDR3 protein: CASSPQTGPNQPQHF. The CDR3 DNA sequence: TGTGCCAGCTCACCGCAGACAGGTCCCAATCAGCCCCAGCATTTT.

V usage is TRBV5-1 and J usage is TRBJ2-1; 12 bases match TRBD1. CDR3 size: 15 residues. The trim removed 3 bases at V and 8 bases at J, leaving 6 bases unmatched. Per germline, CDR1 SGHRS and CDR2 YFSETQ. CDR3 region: CASSSWDRGLHEQFF. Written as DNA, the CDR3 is TGCGCCAGCAGCTCCTGGGACAGGGGGCTTCATGAGCAGTTCTTC.

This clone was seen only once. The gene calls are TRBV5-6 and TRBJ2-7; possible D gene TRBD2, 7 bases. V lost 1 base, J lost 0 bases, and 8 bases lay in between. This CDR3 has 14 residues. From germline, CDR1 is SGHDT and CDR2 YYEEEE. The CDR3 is CASSLRGGSYEQYF. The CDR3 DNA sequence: TGTGCCAGCAGCTTGAGGGGGGGCTCCTACGAGCAGTACTTC.

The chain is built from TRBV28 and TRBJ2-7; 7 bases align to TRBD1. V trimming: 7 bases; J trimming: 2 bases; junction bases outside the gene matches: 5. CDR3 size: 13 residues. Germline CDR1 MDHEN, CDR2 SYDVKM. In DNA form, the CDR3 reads TGTGCCAGCAAGGACAGGCGCACCTACGAGCAGTACTTC. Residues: CASKDRRTYEQYF.

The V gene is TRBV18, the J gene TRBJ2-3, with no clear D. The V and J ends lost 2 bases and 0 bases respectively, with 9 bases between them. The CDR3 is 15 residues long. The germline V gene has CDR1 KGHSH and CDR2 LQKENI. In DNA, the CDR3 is TGTGCCAGCTCACCAAGGCAGGATAGCACAGATACGCAGTATTTT. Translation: CASSPRQDSTDTQYF.

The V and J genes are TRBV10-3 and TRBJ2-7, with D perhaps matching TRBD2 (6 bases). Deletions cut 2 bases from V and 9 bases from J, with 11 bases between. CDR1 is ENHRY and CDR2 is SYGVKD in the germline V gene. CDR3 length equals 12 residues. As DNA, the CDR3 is TGTGCCATCAGTGAGGAAGTGGGGGGGCAGTACTTC. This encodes CAISEEVGGQYF.

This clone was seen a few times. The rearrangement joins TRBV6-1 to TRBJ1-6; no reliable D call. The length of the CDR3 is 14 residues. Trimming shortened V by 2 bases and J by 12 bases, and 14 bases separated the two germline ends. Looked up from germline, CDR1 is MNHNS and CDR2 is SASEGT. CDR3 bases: TGTGCCAGCAGTGAAAGGCGGGCAAGGGAACCCCTCCACTTT. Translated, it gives CASSERRAREPLHF.

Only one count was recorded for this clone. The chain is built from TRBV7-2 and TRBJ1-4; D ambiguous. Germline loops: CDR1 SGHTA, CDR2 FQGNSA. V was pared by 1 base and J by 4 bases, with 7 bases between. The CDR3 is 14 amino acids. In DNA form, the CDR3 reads TGTGCCAGCAGCTTAGGGAGCCTTAATGAAAAACTGTTTTTT. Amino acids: CASSLGSLNEKLFF.

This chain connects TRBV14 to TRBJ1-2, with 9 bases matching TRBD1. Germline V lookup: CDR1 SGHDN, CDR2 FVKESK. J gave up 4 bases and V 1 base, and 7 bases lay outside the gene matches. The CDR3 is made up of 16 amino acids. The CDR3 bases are TGTGCCAGCAGCCAAGGAAATTGGGGACAGGGCTATGGCTACACCTTC. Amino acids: CASSQGNWGQGYGYTF.

CDR3 nucleotide sequence: TGTGCCTGGAGCTACCGGTCGACACCGTCCTACGAGCAGTACTTC. Its protein product is CAWSYRSTPSYEQYF. V usage is TRBV30 and J usage is TRBJ2-7, with D unresolved. This CDR3 comprises 15 residues. Trimming took off 3 bases at V and 1 base at J, with 16 bases between the two ends. Germline CDR1 reads GTSNPN; CDR2 reads SVGIG (reference sequence).

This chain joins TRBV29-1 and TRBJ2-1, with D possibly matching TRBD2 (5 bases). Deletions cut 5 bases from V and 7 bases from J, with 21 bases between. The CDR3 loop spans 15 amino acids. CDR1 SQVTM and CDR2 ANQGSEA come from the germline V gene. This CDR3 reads CSVPPGVGIKNEQFF. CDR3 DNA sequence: TGCAGCGTTCCACCCGGGGTAGGGATTAAGAATGAGCAGTTCTTC.

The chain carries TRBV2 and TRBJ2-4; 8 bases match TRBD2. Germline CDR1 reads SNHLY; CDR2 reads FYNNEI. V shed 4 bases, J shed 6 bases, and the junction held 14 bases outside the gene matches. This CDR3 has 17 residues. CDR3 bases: TGTGCCAGCAGTGGCGGACTGCGCGGGGGGTGGACAAACATTCAGTACTTC. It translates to CASSGGLRGGWTNIQYF.

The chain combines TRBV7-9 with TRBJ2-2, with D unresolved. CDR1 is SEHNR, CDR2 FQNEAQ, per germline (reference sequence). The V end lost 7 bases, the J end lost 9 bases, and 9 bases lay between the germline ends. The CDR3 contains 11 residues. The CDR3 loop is CASTMRRELFF. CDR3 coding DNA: TGTGCCAGCACAATGCGCAGGGAGCTGTTTTTT.

The CDR3 reads CASSAIGQYGELFF. The CDR3 DNA is TGTGCCAGCAGCGCTATCGGACAGTACGGGGAGCTGTTTTTT. The V call is TRBV5-6, the J call TRBJ2-2, with D tentatively TRBD1 (6 bases). The germline gives CDR1 SGHDT, CDR2 YYEEEE. Trimming stripped 4 bases from V and 7 bases from J, with 14 bases between. The CDR3 spans 14 residues.

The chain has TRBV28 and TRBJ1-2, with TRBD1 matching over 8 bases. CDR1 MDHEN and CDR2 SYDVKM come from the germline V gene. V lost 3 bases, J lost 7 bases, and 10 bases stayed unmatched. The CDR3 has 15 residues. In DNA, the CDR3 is TGTGCCAGCAGTTTGGGGACAGGAGCCTTGGGTGGCTACACCTTC. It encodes CASSLGTGALGGYTF.

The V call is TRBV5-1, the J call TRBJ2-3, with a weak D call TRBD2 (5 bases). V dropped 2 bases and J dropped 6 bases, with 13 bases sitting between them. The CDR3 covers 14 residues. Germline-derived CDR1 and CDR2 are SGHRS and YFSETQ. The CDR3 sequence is CASSFTRAYDTQYF. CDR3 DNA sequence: TGCGCCAGCAGCTTTACGCGGGCCTACGATACGCAGTATTTT.

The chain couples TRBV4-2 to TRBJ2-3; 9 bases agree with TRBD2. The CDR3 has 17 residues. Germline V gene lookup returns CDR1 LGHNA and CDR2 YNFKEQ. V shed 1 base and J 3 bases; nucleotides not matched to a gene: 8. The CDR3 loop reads CASSQVVAGDLTDTQYF. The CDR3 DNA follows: TGTGCCAGCAGCCAAGTGGTAGCGGGGGACCTTACAGATACGCAGTATTTT.

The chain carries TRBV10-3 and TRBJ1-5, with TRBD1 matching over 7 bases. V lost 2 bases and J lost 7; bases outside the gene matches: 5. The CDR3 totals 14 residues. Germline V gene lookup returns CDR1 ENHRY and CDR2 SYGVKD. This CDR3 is CAISETGAWQPQHF. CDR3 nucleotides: TGTGCCATCAGTGAGACAGGGGCATGGCAGCCCCAGCATTTT.